The 16 T cell receptor beta chains below all came from one sample that was sequenced in a study of blood T cell repertoires in COVID-19. Generated by immunoSEQ multiplex PCR, the TCRdb table keeps only in-frame clones and is missing some. The profile shows around 280,000 clones, 75% to 90% of them singletons. Source material: PBMCs or T cells enriched from blood (not recorded which). These receptors came from a woman aged 40 to 50 who had recovered from COVID-19.

The table lists this clone with a few counts. The rearrangement links TRBV5-4 to TRBJ2-1; 10 bases are a match to TRBD1. Germline values: CDR1 SGHNT, CDR2 YYREEE (reference sequence). J gave up 8 bases and V 4 bases, and 9 bases lay outside the gene matches. CDR3 length: 15 residues. Written as DNA, the CDR3 is TGTGCCAGCAGCCAGCCGGGACAGGGGCAGGATGAGCAGTTCTTC. Its protein is CASSQPGQGQDEQFF.

The chain recombines TRBV6-2 or TRBV6-3 with TRBJ2-4; 10 bases are shared with TRBD2. The CDR3 consists of 17 residues. Losses at the gene ends were 0 bases for V and 2 bases for J; bases not matched to a gene: 4. Germline values: CDR1 MNHEY, CDR2 SVGEGT. CDR3 sequence reads: CASSYSILAGTKNIQYF. The CDR3 nucleotides are TGTGCCAGCAGTTACTCGATACTAGCGGGAACCAAAAACATTCAGTACTTC.

This chain joins TRBV6-5 and TRBJ1-1; tentative D call: TRBD1 (5 bases). The CDR3 length is 12 residues. V lost 7 bases and J lost 6, with 12 bases in between. Germline V gives CDR1 MNHEY, CDR2 SVGAGI. The DNA for the CDR3 is TGTGCCAGCAAACAGGATTCTTCTGAAGCTTTCTTT. Protein: CASKQDSSEAFF.

The V gene is TRBV11-2, the J gene TRBJ2-3; D is uncertain. There are 12 residues in the CDR3. V was cut by 5 bases and J by 2 bases, with 5 bases left in between. CDR1 SGHAT and CDR2 FQNNGV come from the germline V gene. The CDR3 protein is CASSLYTDTQYF. The CDR3 DNA follows: TGTGCCAGCAGCCTCTACACAGATACGCAGTATTTT.

The V call is TRBV5-8, the J call TRBJ2-3, with TRBD2 matching 8 bases. CDR3 length equals 14 residues. With V trimmed by 4 bases and J by 6 bases, 7 bases remained unmatched. Germline CDR1 is SGHTS and CDR2 is YDEGEE. The DNA of the CDR3 is TGTGCCAGCAGCCCCGGGGGGGCCAGGGATACGCAGTATTTT. Amino acid sequence: CASSPGGARDTQYF.

The chain recombines TRBV7-2 with TRBJ1-1; 9 bases are shared with TRBD1. From germline, CDR1 is SGHTA and CDR2 FQGNSA. CDR3 length: 14 residues. J lost 6 bases, V lost 1 base, and 3 bases had no gene match. The DNA of the CDR3 is TGTGCCAGCAGCTTAGGAGGACAGGGGTCTGAAGCTTTCTTT. It is translated as CASSLGGQGSEAFF.

The genes are TRBV6-5 and TRBJ1-1, with 10 positions matching TRBD1. The CDR3 loop spans 15 amino acids. CDR1 is MNHEY, CDR2 SVGAGI, per germline. Germline trimming cut 6 bases from V and 1 base from J; bases unmatched to any gene: 5. CDR3 amino acids: CASSRDRGTNTEAFF. The CDR3 DNA reads TGTGCCAGCAGCCGGGACAGGGGCACGAACACTGAAGCTTTCTTT.

The chain combines TRBV5-1 with TRBJ2-2; 10 bases line up with TRBD2. Germline V gives CDR1 SGHRS, CDR2 YFSETQ. This CDR3 is 17 amino acids long. V dropped 4 bases and J dropped 3; count of bases not matched to a gene: 9. The CDR3, as DNA: TGCGCCAGCAGCCCTATACAGGGGACTAGCGACACCGGGGAGCTGTTTTTT. Amino acid sequence: CASSPIQGTSDTGELFF.

V is TRBV3-1 (or the pseudogene TRBV3-2) and J is TRBJ2-3; 10 bases fit TRBD2. V was clipped by 4 bases and J by 4 bases; unmatched bases: 5. The CDR3 sequence is 15 residues long. The germline gives CDR1 LGHDT, CDR2 YNNKEL (reference sequence). CDR3 sequence reads: CASSPGLAFADTQYF. The CDR3 nucleotides are TGTGCCAGCAGCCCGGGACTAGCGTTTGCAGATACGCAGTATTTT.

This rearrangement joins TRBV6-5 to TRBJ1-2, with D hard to call. Between the trimmed V and J ends, which lost 1 base and 3 bases, there was a span of 9 bases. The length of the CDR3 is 14 residues. The germline V gene has CDR1 MNHEY and CDR2 SVGAGI. CDR3 amino acids: CASSYYQSDYGYTF. The DNA of the CDR3 is TGTGCCAGCAGTTACTATCAGTCCGACTATGGCTACACCTTC.

The V call is TRBV14, the J call TRBJ1-1; possibly TRBD1 for D (5 bases). Germline lookup yields CDR1 SGHDN and CDR2 FVKESK. V lost 2 bases, J lost 1 base, and 11 bases lay in between. The CDR3 contains 15 residues. The CDR3: CASSQFQGSNTEAFF. In DNA form, the CDR3 reads TGTGCCAGCAGCCAATTTCAGGGCTCGAACACTGAAGCTTTCTTT.

This chain joins TRBV14 and TRBJ2-7; perhaps TRBD1 as D (5 bases). Trimming stripped 5 bases from V and 6 bases from J, with 14 bases between. Looked up from germline, CDR1 is SGHDN and CDR2 is FVKESK. This CDR3 comprises 13 residues. For the CDR3, the DNA is TGTGCCAGCAGCGGACCCCTTAGGGGCGAGCAGTACTTC. This encodes CASSGPLRGEQYF. The variable domain in full, completed from reference TRBV14 and TRBJ2-7, reads EAGVTQFPSHSVIEKGQTVTLRCDPISGHDNLYWYRRVMGKEIKFLLHFVKESKQDESGMPNNRFLAERTGGTYSTLKVQPAELEDSGVYFCASSGPLRGEQYFGPGTRLTVT.

The chain joins TRBV5-6 to TRBJ2-7; D gene ambiguous. The CDR3 consists of 15 residues. Germline-derived CDR1 and CDR2 are SGHDT and YYEEEE. V shed 2 bases and J shed 2 bases, with 14 bases lying between them. CDR3 bases: TGTGCCAGCAGCTTTTACGGGTCCCCAACCTACGAGCAGTACTTC. The encoded protein is CASSFYGSPTYEQYF.

This clone was recorded a few times. The chain links TRBV5-5 to TRBJ2-5; 7 nucleotides match TRBD2. The CDR3 contains 13 residues. The V gene end was trimmed by 5 bases and the J gene end by 5 bases; junction bases not matched to a gene: 6. From germline, CDR1 is SGHKS and CDR2 YYEKEE (reference sequence). CDR3 residues: CASRRGSGETQYF. The DNA for the CDR3 is TGTGCCAGCAGGCGGGGGTCAGGGGAGACCCAGTACTTC.

The chain employs TRBV2 and TRBJ1-6; D call uncertain. This CDR3 region has 14 residues. With 3 bases removed from V and 9 bases from J, the gap between germline ends came to 12 bases. The germline V gene encodes CDR1 SNHLY and CDR2 FYNNEI. The CDR3 here is CASSDDHRGSPLHF. DNA for the CDR3: TGTGCCAGCAGTGATGATCATAGAGGTTCACCCCTCCACTTT.

A single count supports this clone. The J gene is TRBJ2-7, the V gene TRBV11-3, with D perhaps TRBD2 (5 bases). CDR1 SGHNT and CDR2 YENEEA come from the germline V gene. V was clipped by 6 bases and J by 4 bases, with 13 bases between them. CDR3 size: 13 residues. The DNA for the CDR3 is TGTGCCAGCAGTTCCGAGGGCGGATACGAGCAGTACTTC. Its translation is CASSSEGGYEQYF.